The source of this T cell receptor (beta chain) is a study of cytomegalovirus exposure and HLA in healthy donors. The study's findings and limits: Follow-up analysis later connected one missense variant in DCLRE1C with trimming of TCR beta V- and J-genes.

On this clone itself: What it recognizes is unknown.

The PCR had 60 Vbeta and 13 Jbeta primers. Only in-frame clones appear in the TCRdb table, and some are missing; sequencing was by immunoSEQ multiplex PCR. The sample has under 200,000 clones, around 82% seen once. This CDR3 has 14 amino acids. Deletions cut 2 bases from V and 8 bases from J, with 13 bases between. Germline-derived CDR1 and CDR2 are SGHVS and FNYEAQ. Sequenced sample: PBMCs. V and J are TRBV7-6 and TRBJ1-5; tentative D call: TRBD1 (5 bases). This receptor was taken from a man in his 60s in good health and CMV-seronegative. The CDR3 reads CASSLKGVLEPQHF. CDR3 DNA sequence: TGTGCCAGCAGCTTAAAAGGGGTTTTGGAGCCCCAGCATTTT.